Listed below are T cell receptor beta chains from one sample, sequenced in a study of blood T cell repertoires in COVID-19. Here immunoSEQ multiplex PCR was the method, and the copy in TCRdb shows in-frame clones only, minus some. The table lists roughly 200,000 clones, approximately 78% of them singletons. Sequencing used peripheral blood. These TCRs come from a woman older than 75 with active or convalescent COVID-19. CDR3s include the opening cysteine and the closing phenylalanine or tryptophan. The D gene is left open where the match is weak. Size is omitted from some rows. Given values are once, few, many or a class for expanded clones.

NA	TRBV9	once	TRBJ2-7	CASSVGGGEQYF	TGTGCCAGCAGCGTAGGTGGGGGGGAGCAGTACTTC
NA	TRBV18	NA	TRBJ1-1	CASSLNRGTPNTEAFF	TGTGCCAGCTCCCTTAACCGCGGGACTCCCAACACTGAAGCTTTCTTT
TRBD1	TRBV28	NA	TRBJ1-2	CAWGQGQLGGYTF	TGTGCCTGGGGACAGGGGCAATTGGGTGGCTACACCTTC
TRBD1	TRBV5-1	NA	TRBJ1-2	CASSLNPDRGLSYGYTF	TGCGCCAGCAGCTTAAATCCGGACAGGGGGTTATCCTATGGCTACACCTTC
NA	TRBV19	few	TRBJ1-6	CASTRERMNSPLHF	TGTGCCAGTACGAGGGAGCGGATGAATTCACCCCTCCACTTT
TRBD1	TRBV15	NA	TRBJ2-1	CATSMYTGAYNEQFF	TGTGCCACCAGCATGTATACAGGGGCTTACAATGAGCAGTTCTTC
NA	TRBV7-8	NA	TRBJ2-3	CASSRDRYTADTQYF	TGTGCCAGCAGCCGAGACAGATACACCGCAGATACGCAGTATTTT
NA	TRBV10-3	NA	TRBJ2-1	CAISEGGQRGNEQFF	TGTGCCATCAGTGAGGGTGGGCAGCGAGGGAATGAGCAGTTCTTC
TRBD1	TRBV28	NA	TRBJ2-7	CASSFRRDRVGDEQYF	TGTGCCAGCAGTTTCCGGCGGGACAGGGTCGGCGACGAGCAGTACTTC
NA	TRBV14	NA	TRBJ1-4	CASSQEGRGGEKLFF	TGTGCCAGCAGCCAAGAAGGCAGGGGTGGTGAAAAACTGTTTTTT
TRBD1	TRBV27	NA	TRBJ1-4	CASSHQPGQARPNEKLFF	TGCGCCAGCAGTCATCAACCGGGACAGGCGAGGCCTAATGAAAAACTGTTTTTT
NA	TRBV2	NA	TRBJ1-2	CASSGTVPNYGYTF	TGTGCCAGCAGTGGGACAGTACCTAACTATGGCTACACCTTC
TRBD1	TRBV7-2	NA	TRBJ2-7	CASSSDRDVYEQYF	TGTGCCAGCAGCTCGGACAGGGATGTTTACGAGCAGTACTTC
TRBD2	TRBV4-1	NA	TRBJ2-5	CASSQEGGIGEETQYF	TGCGCCAGCAGCCAAGAGGGGGGGATAGGGGAAGAGACCCAGTACTTC
TRBD1	TRBV28	NA	TRBJ1-3	CASSLPTGGNTIYF	TGTGCCAGCAGTTTACCGACAGGGGGAAACACCATATATTTT